This paragraph covers one T cell receptor (beta chain) sequence. Participant reports of clinical history set cohort assignment. These data originate in a study of blood T cell repertoires in COVID-19. In the authors' workflow: Using reference gene primer amplification, nucleated cell counts were estimated. This table comes from immunoSEQ multiplex PCR, and its TCRdb copy is limited to in-frame clones, with some not included. The V and J calls and clone size come from that table; D and trimming were worked out from the DNA. The sample gives 150,000 to 200,000 clones, around 91% of which show up once; roughly 0.82% is in the top ten. Specimen: PBMCs or T cells enriched from blood (not recorded which). This TCR was sampled from a woman in her late teens or twenties who had recovered from COVID-19.

The CDR3 region is CASSYSMHRDYTF. CDR3 sequence (DNA): TGTGCCAGCAGTTACTCGATGCACAGGGACTACACCTTC. The chain has TRBV6-7 and TRBJ1-2, with D maybe TRBD1 (6 bases). TRBV6-7 carries the ORF label, with uncertain function. The germline V and J ends were trimmed by 0 bases and 10 bases, with 12 bases remaining between them. This CDR3 spans 13 amino acids.